The 19 T cell receptor beta chains presented below share a single source sample, sequenced in a study of T cell repertoires in cytomegalovirus infection. MiXCR, applied by TCRdb to the reads, yields one record per CDR3 protein. The sample comprises about 470,000 distinct CDR3 sequences, roughly 43% of which are singletons, and 43% rests with the top ten. No antigen has been identified for these receptors. The sample in question was cultured PBMCs, obtained from culture after CMV antigen stimulation. The receptor source for this set is a human donor in good health (CMV status not recorded). Some clones in this sample may be carry-over from other donors' samples.

The chain employs TRBV11-2 and TRBJ1-1; TRBD1 agrees at 8 bases. Germline V lookup: CDR1 SGHAT, CDR2 FQNNGV. This CDR3 region has 14 residues. The V and J ends lost 4 bases and 4 bases, in that order; junction bases with no gene match: 5. CDR3 DNA: TGTGCCAGCAGCTCCCAACAGGGGGTCACTGAAGCTTTCTTT. It codes for CASSSQQGVTEAFF.

A single count supports this clonotype. The chain joins TRBV7-6 to TRBJ2-1; D call uncertain. The ends were cut back, 5 bases at V and 6 bases at J, with 5 bases in the middle. Germline lookup yields CDR1 SGHVS and CDR2 FNYEAQ. The CDR3 has 11 amino acids. CDR3 DNA sequence: TGTGCCAGCAGCACCGTCAATGAGCAGTTCTTC. Residues: CASSTVNEQFF.

This clonotype was observed a few times. The J gene is TRBJ2-1, the V gene TRBV6-2 or TRBV6-3; the match to TRBD1 covers 11 bases. This CDR3 is built from 15 residues. The ends lost 6 bases at V and 5 bases at J; junction bases unmatched: 6. Germline loops: CDR1 MNHEY, CDR2 SVGEGT. CDR3 loop: CASSRGQGANNEQFF. The CDR3 DNA sequence: TGTGCCAGCAGCCGCGGACAGGGGGCGAACAATGAGCAGTTCTTC.

This chain joins TRBV11-2 and TRBJ2-5; D is perhaps TRBD1 (5 bases). Deletions cut 3 bases from V and 2 bases from J, with 7 bases between. The CDR3 runs 13 residues. Germline V lookup: CDR1 SGHAT, CDR2 FQNNGV. The CDR3 sequence is CASSFRTQETQYF. The CDR3 DNA is TGTGCCAGCAGCTTCCGGACACAAGAGACCCAGTACTTC.

The chain uses TRBV14 and TRBJ1-2; 7 bases align to TRBD1. Germline assignment: CDR1 SGHDN and CDR2 FVKESK. The CDR3 is 14 amino acids. The junction had 10 bases not matched to a gene; V was cut back by 4 bases and J by 8 bases. The CDR3 coding sequence is TGTGCCAGCAGCCTTCTGACAGGGACCGTCGGCTACACCTTC. Protein sequence: CASSLLTGTVGYTF.

V and J are TRBV3-1 and TRBJ2-1, with no clear D. Germline V CDR1 and CDR2: LGHDT, YNNKEL (reference sequence). V was pared by 0 bases and J by 7 bases, with 10 bases between. The CDR3 covers 14 residues. CDR3 residues: CASSQERGRNEQFF. CDR3 coding DNA: TGTGCCAGCAGCCAAGAGCGAGGTAGAAATGAGCAGTTCTTC.

The chain joins TRBV19 to TRBJ1-5, with 9 nucleotides matching TRBD1. The CDR3 consists of 18 residues. Germline V lookup: CDR1 LNHDA, CDR2 SQIVND (reference sequence). J lost 0 bases, V lost 7 bases, and 13 bases had no gene match. The CDR3 DNA sequence: TGTGCCAGTATCCGGGACAGGGTCCCGAGTAGTAGCAATCAGCCCCAGCATTTT. Protein product: CASIRDRVPSSSNQPQHF. The variable domain in full, with the rest retrieved from reference TRBV19 and TRBJ1-5, is DGGITQSPKYLFRKEGQNVTLSCEQNLNHDAMYWYRQDPGQGLRLIYYSQIVNDFQKGDIAEGYSVSREKKESFPLTVTSAQKNPTAFYLCASIRDRVPSSSNQPQHFGDGTRLSIL.

The chain employs TRBV20-1 and TRBJ2-5; D gene unclear. Germline lookup yields CDR1 DFQATT and CDR2 SNEGSKA (reference sequence). The V end was cut by 2 bases, the J end by 5 bases, with 9 bases between. CDR3 length: 12 residues. CDR3 in amino acids: CSARYSLETQYF. CDR3 coding DNA: TGCAGTGCTAGATATAGTCTGGAGACCCAGTACTTC.

This clonotype was observed a handful of times. The V call is TRBV6-5, the J call TRBJ2-1; perhaps TRBD2 as D (6 bases). The CDR3 covers 14 residues. V was cut by 5 bases and J by 6 bases, with 14 bases left in between. Germline values: CDR1 MNHEY, CDR2 SVGAGI. The CDR3 nucleotides read TGTGCCAGCAGTCGTGGGTCGGAGGGCAATGAGCAGTTCTTC. Protein: CASSRGSEGNEQFF.

This chain joins TRBV3-1 and TRBJ2-5; 8 nucleotides align to TRBD2. Trimming cost V 2 bases and J 2 bases; bases outside gene matches: 4. Germline V CDR1 and CDR2: LGHDT, YNNKEL (reference sequence). The CDR3 consists of 15 residues. CDR3 amino acids: CASSQPGTRQETQYF. The CDR3 DNA is TGTGCCAGCAGCCAACCCGGGACTAGACAAGAGACCCAGTACTTC.

The chain combines TRBV2 with TRBJ2-1; 8 bases are shared with TRBD2. Germline V gives CDR1 SNHLY, CDR2 FYNNEI. The CDR3 is 16 residues long. After removal of 11 bases from V and 0 bases from J, the junction contained 12 bases not matched to a gene. CDR3 amino acids: CAGEGGGTSSYNEQFF. In nucleotides, the CDR3 is TGTGCCGGAGAGGGAGGTGGGACTAGCTCCTACAATGAGCAGTTCTTC.

The genes are TRBV2 and TRBJ2-5; 8 bases match TRBD2. Germline V gene lookup returns CDR1 SNHLY and CDR2 FYNNEI. Trimming took 0 bases from V and 2 from J; bases not matched to a gene: 5. The CDR3 runs to 16 residues. The CDR3 nucleotides are TGTGCCAGCAGTGAAGCCCGCGGGGGGAAACAAGAGACCCAGTACTTC. Residues: CASSEARGGKQETQYF.

This clonotype was seen more than once but under ten times. The chain carries TRBV14 and TRBJ2-7; tentatively, D is TRBD1 or TRBD2 (5 bases each). Germline V gene sequence: CDR1 SGHDN, CDR2 FVKESK. This CDR3 comprises 15 residues. Trimming removed 3 bases at V and 3 bases at J, with 15 bases between. This CDR3 reads CASSHLARGHYEQYF. The CDR3 DNA is TGTGCCAGCAGCCACCTAGCCCGGGGCCACTACGAGCAGTACTTC.

The chain combines TRBV7-4 with TRBJ2-1; the match to TRBD2 covers 7 bases. This CDR3 region has 16 residues. V shed 5 bases and J 0 bases; nucleotides not matched to a gene: 7. The germline V gene has CDR1 SGHVT and CDR2 SQSDAQ. The CDR3 DNA reads as TGTGCCAGCAGCCCCCGGGGGAGGGGCTCCTACAATGAGCAGTTCTTC. Protein product: CASSPRGRGSYNEQFF.

This rearrangement joins TRBV7-8 to TRBJ2-5, with TRBD2 identical over 9 bases. The germline V gene has CDR1 SGHVS and CDR2 FQNEAQ. Trimming took 2 bases from V and 3 from J; bases not matched to a gene: 16. The CDR3 has 19 residues. CDR3 nucleotides: TGTGCCAGCAGCTTACGTAGTCAGTTGGCTAGCGGGGATAAAGAGACCCAGTACTTC. This encodes CASSLRSQLASGDKETQYF.

V gene TRBV5-4 combines with J gene TRBJ2-6; 7 bases align to TRBD1. With V trimmed by 0 bases and J by 4 bases, 7 bases remained unmatched. Germline V gives CDR1 SGHNT, CDR2 YYREEE (reference sequence). This CDR3 contains 17 residues. CDR3 amino acids: CASSLGGQVQGANVLTF. The CDR3 nucleotides read TGTGCCAGCAGCTTGGGCGGACAGGTTCAGGGGGCCAACGTCCTGACTTTC. Looking up the rest from reference TRBV5-4 and TRBJ2-6 gives the full variable domain: ETGVTQSPTHLIKTRGQQVTLRCSSQSGHNTVSWYQQALGQGPQFIFQYYREEENGRGNFPPRFSGLQFPNYSSELNVNALELDDSALYLCASSLGGQVQGANVLTFGAGSRLTVL.

There are a few counts of this clonotype. The CDR3 reads CASSQEGEEAFF. The CDR3 DNA reads TGCGCCAGCAGCCAAGAGGGGGAAGAAGCTTTCTTT. This chain links TRBV4-1 with TRBJ1-1; a possible D gene is TRBD1 (5 bases). CDR3 length: 12 amino acids. Germline values: CDR1 MGHRA, CDR2 YSYEKL. Trimming pared 0 bases from V and 8 bases from J, leaving 7 bases between.

The chain employs TRBV6-5 and TRBJ2-7; perhaps TRBD2 as D (5 bases). V was trimmed by 1 base and J by 4 bases, leaving 8 bases between them. The CDR3 extends over 13 amino acids. Per germline, CDR1 MNHEY and CDR2 SVGAGI. The CDR3 here is CASSYFRGYEQYF. In DNA, the CDR3 is TGTGCCAGCAGTTACTTCCGAGGGTACGAGCAGTACTTC.

The rearrangement links TRBV28 to TRBJ1-1, with 10 bases aligning to TRBD1. The CDR3 covers 15 residues. V was pared by 8 bases and J by 6 bases, with 12 bases of the junction left unmatched. Germline V gene lookup returns CDR1 MDHEN and CDR2 SYDVKM. Here the CDR3 reads CASRRTGGTGPEAFF. In DNA form, the CDR3 reads TGTGCCAGCCGAAGGACAGGGGGAACAGGCCCTGAAGCTTTCTTT.